This T cell receptor (beta chain) appears in the sequencing data of a study of CD8+ T cells in alopecia areata. The treatment denotes: oral pan-JAK inhibitor, 5-10 mg twice daily. Reverse transcribed after extraction, RNA yielded cDNA as the sequencing template. Here immunoSEQ multiplex PCR was the method, and the copy in TCRdb shows in-frame clones only, minus some. The repertoire includes approximately 150,000 clones, around 83% of them detected once, and less than 15% sits in the top ten. The V gene's germline CDR1 is SQVTM and CDR2 ANQGSEA. This CDR3 is 16 amino acids long. Germline trimming cut 1 base from V and 5 bases from J; bases unmatched to any gene: 12.

Sequencing was performed on CD8+ T cells sorted from blood, taken at week 4, from a patient treated with tofacitinib. The origin of this receptor is a human donor with alopecia areata. This rearrangement joins TRBV29-1 to TRBJ2-3, with TRBD2 identical over 7 bases. CDR3 region: CSVEGSSGKEVDTQYF. In nucleotides, the CDR3 is TGCAGCGTTGAAGGTTCAAGCGGGAAAGAGGTAGATACGCAGTATTTT.